These 24 T cell receptor beta chains share one sample of origin, sequenced in a study of response to subunit inactivated influenza vaccine. TCRdb processed the RT-PCR reads anew with MiXCR; each CDR3 protein has one entry. Here the sample spans 750,000 to 850,000 distinct CDR3 sequences, about 18% being singletons. Sample: PBMCs from blood, taken more than 4 days after vaccination. These receptors came from a man between 50 and 59 years old who received an inactivated influenza vaccine.

The rearrangement uses TRBV4-1 and TRBJ1-2; no clear D. Deletions cut 4 bases from V and 1 base from J, with 16 bases between. This CDR3 spans 16 amino acids. CDR1 is MGHRA, CDR2 YSYEKL, per germline. CDR3: CASSPNLRVHNYGYTF. The DNA for the CDR3 is TGCGCCAGCAGCCCTAATCTAAGGGTTCATAACTATGGCTACACCTTC.

This rearrangement joins TRBV28 to TRBJ2-7; no clear D. This CDR3 has 15 residues. Per germline, CDR1 MDHEN and CDR2 SYDVKM. Between the trimmed V and J ends, which lost 2 bases and 3 bases, there was a span of 14 bases. CDR3 in amino acids: CASSLDLAVNYEQYF. In DNA form, the CDR3 reads TGTGCCAGCAGTTTAGACCTTGCCGTTAACTACGAGCAGTACTTC. The entire variable domain, with the rest obtained from reference TRBV28 and TRBJ2-7, is as follows: DVKVTQSSRYLVKRTGEKVFLECVQDMDHENMFWYRQDPGLGLRLIYFSYDVKMKEKGDIPEGYSVSREKKERFSLILESASTNQTSMYLCASSLDLAVNYEQYFGPGTRLTVT.

This clonotype was picked up many times. CDR3 residues: CASSLGLEYNEQFF. The CDR3 bases are TGTGCCAGCAGCTTAGGTCTAGAGTACAATGAGCAGTTCTTC. J is TRBJ2-1 and V is TRBV7-2; D is ambiguous. Germline CDR1 reads SGHTA; CDR2 reads FQGNSA. Trimming took off 1 base at V and 4 bases at J, with 8 bases between the two ends. This CDR3 region has 14 residues.

This clonotype was counted many times. The chain uses TRBV7-8 and TRBJ2-1; 11 bases agree with TRBD2. The V and J ends lost 5 bases and 2 bases, in that order; junction bases with no gene match: 2. Germline loops: CDR1 SGHVS, CDR2 FQNEAQ. This CDR3 contains 15 residues. This CDR3 is CASSTSGSTYNEQFF. The CDR3 coding sequence is TGTGCCAGCAGCACTAGCGGGAGTACCTACAATGAGCAGTTCTTC.

In this sample, this clonotype turned up many times. V and J are TRBV5-1 and TRBJ2-7; unclear D gene. CDR3 size: 15 residues. The V end was cut by 1 base, the J end by 3 bases, with 14 bases between. CDR1 is SGHRS, CDR2 YFSETQ, per germline. CDR3 nucleotide sequence: TGCGCCAGCAGCTTGAGGACGGTGAAACGCTACGAGCAGTACTTC. The encoded protein is CASSLRTVKRYEQYF. Based on the CDR3 plus reference TRBV5-1 and TRBJ2-7, the full variable domain is KAGVTQTPRYLIKTRGQQVTLSCSPISGHRSVSWYQQTPGQGLQFLFEYFSETQRNKGNFPGRFSGRQFSNSRSEMNVSTLELGDSALYLCASSLRTVKRYEQYFGPGTRLTVT.

This clonotype was recorded only once. V and J are TRBV3-1 and TRBJ2-6; D call uncertain. Germline V gives CDR1 LGHDT, CDR2 YNNKEL (reference sequence). The CDR3 length is 14 residues. V was shortened by 7 bases and J by 4 bases, with 11 bases between the two germline ends. CDR3 protein: CASTHTRGANVLTF. In DNA, the CDR3 is TGTGCCAGCACTCATACACGGGGGGCCAACGTCCTGACTTTC.

This clonotype has a handful of counts. This chain connects TRBV5-6 to TRBJ2-1; D possibly corresponds to TRBD2 (6 bases). This CDR3 contains 18 residues. Germline CDR1 is SGHDT and CDR2 is YYEEEE. The V and J ends lost 0 bases and 0 bases respectively, with 16 bases between them. CDR3 nucleotides: TGTGCCAGCAGCTTGGCGTTCCGCCGGGGGAGCTCCTACAATGAGCAGTTCTTC. Protein: CASSLAFRRGSSYNEQFF.

This clonotype has ten or more counts. This sequence joins TRBV5-1 and TRBJ2-1; either TRBD1 or TRBD2 may supply D (5 bases each). CDR3 length: 15 amino acids. Germline V lookup: CDR1 SGHRS, CDR2 YFSETQ. The V and J ends lost 4 bases and 8 bases respectively, with 19 bases between them. The CDR3 is CASSLAGTLSHEQFF. CDR3 DNA: TGCGCCAGCAGCCTCGCCGGGACCCTGTCGCATGAGCAGTTCTTC. The entire variable domain, with the rest obtained from reference TRBV5-1 and TRBJ2-1, is as follows: KAGVTQTPRYLIKTRGQQVTLSCSPISGHRSVSWYQQTPGQGLQFLFEYFSETQRNKGNFPGRFSGRQFSNSRSEMNVSTLELGDSALYLCASSLAGTLSHEQFFGPGTRLTVL.

This chain joins TRBV7-6 and TRBJ2-5; D not resolved. This CDR3 region has 14 residues. Germline CDR1 SGHVS, CDR2 FNYEAQ. Trimming took 0 bases from V and 5 from J, leaving 10 bases between them. The chain's CDR3 is CASSLAWDFETQYF. The CDR3 DNA reads TGTGCCAGCAGCTTAGCCTGGGATTTTGAGACCCAGTACTTC. Together with reference TRBV7-6 and TRBJ2-5, the CDR3 gives the full variable domain: GAGVSQSPRYKVTKRGQDVALRCDPISGHVSLYWYRQALGQGPEFLTYFNYEAQQDKSGLPNDRFSAERPEGSISTLTIQRTEQRDSAMYRCASSLAWDFETQYFGPGTRLLVL.

In its sample, this clonotype was seen a few times. The rearrangement links TRBV7-6 to TRBJ2-2; TRBD2 might be the D (7 bases). Trimming left V 6 bases short and J 4 bases short, with 18 bases between. The CDR3 has 16 residues. The germline gives CDR1 SGHVS, CDR2 FNYEAQ. CDR3 region: CASSPGRGASTGELFF. The CDR3 DNA reads TGTGCCAGCAGTCCCGGTCGGGGGGCCTCCACCGGGGAGCTGTTTTTT.

This clonotype was observed at least ten times. The V and J genes are TRBV4-2 and TRBJ2-7; no definite D call. CDR3 length: 15 residues. V shed 0 bases and J shed 5 bases, with 14 bases lying between them. Germline CDR1 is LGHNA and CDR2 is YNFKEQ. The CDR3 nucleotides are TGTGCCAGCAGCCAAGATCCTTCCCGAGTCGACGAGCAGTACTTC. Translated, it gives CASSQDPSRVDEQYF.

This sequence joins TRBV12-3 or TRBV12-4 and TRBJ1-1, with TRBD1 matching 7 bases. The ends lost 6 bases at V and 1 base at J; junction bases unmatched: 14. The CDR3 length is 17 residues. The CDR3 region has the DNA TGTGCCAGCAGACCCCCCGTGGGTTACAGGGGGAACACTGAAGCTTTCTTT. Protein: CASRPPVGYRGNTEAFF.

There are a few counts of this clonotype. The genes are TRBV4-1 and TRBJ2-1; TRBD1 or TRBD2 may be the D gene (5 bases each). This CDR3 is built from 15 residues. Germline CDR1 MGHRA, CDR2 YSYEKL. With 3 bases removed from V and 10 bases from J, the gap between germline ends came to 19 bases. The CDR3 here is CASSHRRDATIEQFF. The CDR3 nucleotides read TGCGCCAGCAGCCATCGCCGGGACGCTACTATAGAGCAGTTCTTC.

The gene calls are TRBV24-1 and TRBJ2-1; 12 positions agree with TRBD2. CDR1 is KGHDR and CDR2 is SFDVKD in the germline V gene. V was pared by 3 bases and J by 0 bases, with 8 bases of the junction left unmatched. The CDR3 totals 19 residues. CDR3 in amino acids: CATSDRPGLAGRSYNEQFF. CDR3 bases: TGTGCCACCAGTGATCGACCGGGACTAGCGGGCCGCTCCTACAATGAGCAGTTCTTC.

This clonotype was observed many times. The genes are TRBV12-3 or TRBV12-4 and TRBJ2-3; D assignment may be TRBD1 or TRBD2 (5 bases each). The CDR3 runs 15 residues. Trimming stripped 7 bases from V and 4 bases from J, with 18 bases between. The CDR3, as DNA: TGTGCCAGCAAACCGGGACCACCTAGAGCAGATACGCAGTATTTT. Translated: CASKPGPPRADTQYF.

This clonotype was counted between two and nine times. V gene TRBV5-4 combines with J gene TRBJ2-2; TRBD2 is a possible D gene (6 bases). V was trimmed by 4 bases and J by 9 bases, leaving 19 bases between them. The CDR3 covers 15 residues. In germline, CDR1 is SGHNT, CDR2 YYREEE (reference sequence). CDR3 bases: TGTGCCAGCAGCGTTACTCGGGGGATAACTAGGGAGCTGTTTTTT. This gives the protein CASSVTRGITRELFF. Full variable domain (rest looked up from reference TRBV5-4 and TRBJ2-2): ETGVTQSPTHLIKTRGQQVTLRCSSQSGHNTVSWYQQALGQGPQFIFQYYREEENGRGNFPPRFSGLQFPNYSSELNVNALELDDSALYLCASSVTRGITRELFFGEGSRLTVL.

The genes are TRBV12-3 or TRBV12-4 and TRBJ2-2; D might be TRBD1 (6 bases). V lost 5 bases and J lost 8, with 12 bases in between. This CDR3 has 13 amino acids. The CDR3 DNA follows: TGTGCCAGCAGTGCTACAGGGAAGGGGGAGCTGTTTTTT. As protein: CASSATGKGELFF.

This clonotype showed up just a few times. The chain recombines TRBV20-1 with TRBJ2-7; TRBD2 aligns across 12 bases. The CDR3 sequence is 14 residues long. Germline V gives CDR1 DFQATT, CDR2 SNEGSKA (reference sequence). V was pared by 0 bases and J by 6 bases, with 3 bases of the junction left unmatched. The CDR3 nucleotides read TGCAGTGCTAGAGAGCCTAGCGGGAGGGTCGAGCAGTACTTC. Its translation: CSAREPSGRVEQYF.

This rearrangement joins TRBV6-2 or TRBV6-3 to TRBJ2-7; D is unclear. The CDR3 is made up of 13 amino acids. The germline V and J ends were trimmed by 5 bases and 1 base, with 9 bases remaining between them. CDR1 is MNHEY and CDR2 is SVGEGT in the germline V gene. The CDR3 loop reads CASSPIASYEQYF. The DNA of the CDR3 is TGTGCCAGCAGTCCCATAGCTTCCTACGAGCAGTACTTC.

This clonotype was counted many times. This rearrangement joins TRBV29-1 to TRBJ2-2; unclear D gene. The germline gives CDR1 SQVTM, CDR2 ANQGSEA. The CDR3 contains 11 residues. With 5 bases removed from V and 7 bases from J, the gap between germline ends came to 8 bases. Written as DNA, the CDR3 is TGCAGCGTTTACAGTGGCGGGGAGCTGTTTTTT. It translates to CSVYSGGELFF.

There are a few counts of this clonotype. V usage is TRBV10-1 and J usage is TRBJ1-2; D call uncertain. The CDR3 contains 12 residues. Germline values: CDR1 WNHNN, CDR2 SYGVQD (reference sequence). V was cut by 5 bases and J by 4 bases, with 8 bases left in between. CDR3 region: CASSNDGYGYTF. The CDR3 coding sequence is TGCGCCAGCAGTAACGACGGCTATGGCTACACCTTC.

The chain employs TRBV20-1 and TRBJ2-7, with 13 positions matching TRBD2. With V trimmed by 6 bases and J by 5 bases, 7 bases remained unmatched. CDR1 is DFQATT, CDR2 SNEGSKA, per germline (reference sequence). The CDR3 consists of 14 residues. The CDR3 DNA reads as TGCAGTGCCTTGGGACTAGCGGGACCCAACGAGCAGTACTTC. The encoded protein is CSALGLAGPNEQYF.

The V gene is TRBV12-3 or TRBV12-4, the J gene TRBJ1-5; D might be TRBD1 (5 bases). The CDR3 runs to 13 residues. V was shortened by 4 bases and J by 4 bases, with 8 bases between the two germline ends. CDR3 residues: CASSSGMNQPQHF. CDR3 in DNA: TGTGCCAGCAGTTCAGGGATGAATCAGCCCCAGCATTTT.

This clonotype was seen a handful of times. This rearrangement joins TRBV4-2 to TRBJ2-1; D possibly corresponds to TRBD2 (6 bases). Trimming took off 11 bases at V and 1 base at J, with 15 bases between the two ends. Germline CDR1 LGHNA, CDR2 YNFKEQ. The CDR3 totals 14 residues. The CDR3 here is CASGDGGSYNEQFF. The CDR3 region has the DNA TGTGCCTCTGGGGACGGGGGATCCTACAATGAGCAGTTCTTC.